This TCR beta chain was identified during a study of CD8 T cells in Susac syndrome (dated by TCRdb to the late 2010s). With regard to the full study: Repertoire sequencing was used to test whether CD8+ T cell activation and differentiation in Susac syndrome was antigen driven.

Peripheral blood CD8+ and CD4+ T cells from healthy donors, Susac syndrome patients and multiple sclerosis patients were profiled using high-throughput TCR beta sequencing. Multiple sclerosis controls were treatment-naive patients with stable or active relapsing-remitting disease fulfilling revised McDonald criteria. CD8+ TEMRA cells were enriched by FACS, while bulk CD8+ and CD4+ T cells were purified by magnetic negative isolation. Blood was collected in EDTA tubes and processed within 24 hours, with PBMCs isolated through density gradient centrifugation. PBMCs intended for TCR sequencing were cryopreserved in liquid nitrogen and thawed later in a water bath at 37 degrees C. Purity of sorted or isolated CD4+, CD8+ and CD8+ TEMRA cells was at least 90%. The CDR3 goes from the cysteine to the valine over 13 residues. The DNA shown is the 39-base CDR3, in frame from base 1. At the junction V is shortened by 3 bases and J by 6 bases; bases outside the gene matches: 2. According to the germline V gene (reference sequence), CDR1 reads LNHNV and CDR2 reads YYDKDF.

Overall results and qualifications from the work: The number of individuals in the TCR sequencing and HLA analysis was acknowledged as relatively small.

RNA was extracted with the RNeasy kit and 0.5 to 1 ug was reverse transcribed using random hexamers. The immunoSEQ multiplex PCR assay, which covers 54 Vbeta and 13 Jbeta segments, was used to amplify TCR beta CDR3 regions. PCR amplification bias was corrected by using a synthetic template baseline for primer optimization and computational correction. As for how the authors treated the data: Reads were annotated to V, D and J genes per IMGT and analyzed with immunoSEQ Analyzer, keeping only productive sequences. Clonality was calculated as one minus the Shannon entropy normalized by log2 of the number of productive unique sequences. For each patient and control, public and private clones were evaluated among the 100 most prevalent clones. Susac-specific clones were defined as absent from healthy and MS cohorts, about 1,100 published viral clones and other ImmuneACCESS disease sequences. TCRdb applied fastp at Q25 and MiXCR to the public reads, then kept only in-frame beta chains. Every CDR3 protein is listed once, alongside the most common genes and DNA of its rows. The V and J calls and clone size come from TCRdb's table, not from the authors' own analysis. The sample contains about 210,000 distinct CDR3 sequences, approximately 95% of them found a single time. 0.07% to 0.095% of the sample rests with the top ten.

Of note for this clonotype: Its specific antigen is unknown. Base-call qualities are not available, and no considerably larger clone is one nucleotide away.

This clonotype was sampled from a human donor with multiple sclerosis. The rearrangement joined TRBV15 to TRBJ2-7; 10 junctional bases match TRBD1. Sample: CD4+ T cells from PBMCs. The nucleotide sequence is given as TGTGCCACCAGCAGTGACAGGGGGCGCGAGCAGTACGTC. The resulting protein is CATSSDRGREQYV.